This T cell receptor beta chain comes out of a study of OX40 agonist ivuxolimab in advanced cancers. This CDR3 has 15 residues. Trimming at V came to 7 bases and at J to 0 bases, leaving 7 bases not matched to a gene. Germline CDR1 is MDHEN and CDR2 is SYDVKM. This table comes from immunoSEQ multiplex PCR, and its TCRdb copy is limited to in-frame clones, with some not included. The table records tens of thousands of clones, over 80% of them present only once. This chain joins TRBV28 and TRBJ2-3, with 7 bases lining up with TRBD1. This clonotype originated in an adult with an advanced solid tumor such as melanoma, head and neck, liver or kidney cancer. Source: CD4+ or CD8+ T cells sorted from blood, taken in a trial of the OX40 agonist ivuxolimab. The CDR3 bases are TGTGCCAGCAAGACAGGGATAGTTAGCACAGATACGCAGTATTTT. Translation gives CASKTGIVSTDTQYF.